This T cell receptor beta chain came from a study of OX40 agonist ivuxolimab in advanced cancers. Findings and caveats of the study: No determination was made of the antigen specificity of the expanded peripheral T cells.

The germline V gene encodes CDR1 SGHTA and CDR2 FQGNSA. The V end was cut by 6 bases, the J end by 0 bases, with 10 bases between. The CDR3 is 14 residues long. To note about this clone: Its antigen is unidentified.

The method was immunoSEQ multiplex PCR; TCRdb's version includes in-frame clones alone and lacks a portion of them. The data show some 40,000 clones, with about 90% seen just once and around 29% held by the top ten. The chain combines TRBV7-2 with TRBJ2-3, with D maybe TRBD2 (6 bases). The receptor's source is an adult with an advanced solid tumor such as melanoma, head and neck, liver or kidney cancer. This specimen consisted of CD4+ or CD8+ T cells sorted from blood, obtained in a trial of the OX40 agonist ivuxolimab. In nucleotides, the CDR3 is TGTGCCAGCAGGACCGGGACTAGCACAGATACGCAGTATTTT. Translated: CASRTGTSTDTQYF.